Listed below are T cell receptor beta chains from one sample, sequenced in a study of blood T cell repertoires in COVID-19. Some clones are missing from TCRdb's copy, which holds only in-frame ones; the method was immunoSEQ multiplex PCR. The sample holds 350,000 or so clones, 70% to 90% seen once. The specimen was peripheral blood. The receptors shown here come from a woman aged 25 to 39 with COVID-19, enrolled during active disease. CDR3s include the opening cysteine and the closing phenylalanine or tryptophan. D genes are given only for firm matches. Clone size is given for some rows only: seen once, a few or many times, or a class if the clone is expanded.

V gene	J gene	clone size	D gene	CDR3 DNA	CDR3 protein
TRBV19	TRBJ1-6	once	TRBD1	TGTGCCAGTAGTTTTTCTACAGGGGGAATCAATTCACCCCTCCACTTT	CASSFSTGGINSPLHF
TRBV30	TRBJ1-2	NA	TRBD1	TGTGCCTGGAGTCTGACAGGGAGTGGCTACACCTTC	CAWSLTGSGYTF
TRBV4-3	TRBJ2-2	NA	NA	TGCGCCAGCAGCCAGATCTACCAGGCCGGGGGGCCGGACGGGGAGCTGTTTTTT	CASSQIYQAGGPDGELFF
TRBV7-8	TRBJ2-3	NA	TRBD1	TGTGCCAGCAGCTTAAGTAGTATTATGACAGGGGTTCGGGCAGATACGCAGTATTTT	CASSLSSIMTGVRADTQYF
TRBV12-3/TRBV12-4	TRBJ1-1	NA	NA	TGTGCCAGCACCTGGGGCGGTAACACTGAAGCTTTCTTT	CASTWGGNTEAFF
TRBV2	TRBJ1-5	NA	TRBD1	TGTGCCAGCAGGGGGACAGGGGGTAATCAGCCCCAGCATTTT	CASRGTGGNQPQHF
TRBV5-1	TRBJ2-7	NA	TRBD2	TGCGCCAGCAGCCTAGGGACTAGCGGGACCTCCTACGAGCAGTACTTC	CASSLGTSGTSYEQYF
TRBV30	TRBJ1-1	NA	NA	TGTGCCTGGAACGGGGGGGCGAACACTGAAGCTTTCTTT	CAWNGGANTEAFF
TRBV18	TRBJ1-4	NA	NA	TGTGCCAGCTCACCACCCGGGACAAGGGATGAAAAACTGTTTTTT	CASSPPGTRDEKLFF
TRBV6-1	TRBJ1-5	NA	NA	TGTGCCAGCAGTGAACAGGGTTCTCAGCCCCAGCATTTT	CASSEQGSQPQHF
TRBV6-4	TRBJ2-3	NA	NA	TGTGCCAGCAGTGTTTCAGGAGGAATCACAGATACGCAGTATTTT	CASSVSGGITDTQYF
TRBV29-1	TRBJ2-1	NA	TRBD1	TGCAGCGTTGGGCAAAACAGGGGGGCAAGATACAATGAGCAGTTCTTC	CSVGQNRGARYNEQFF
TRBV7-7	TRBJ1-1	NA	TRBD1	TGTGCTAGCAGCTCCGGACAGGGCGAGGAGGATACTGAAGCTTTCTTT	CASSSGQGEEDTEAFF
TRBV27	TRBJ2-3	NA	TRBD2	TGTGCCAGCAGTTTAAGCGGGGGCACAGATACGCAGTATTTT	CASSLSGGTDTQYF
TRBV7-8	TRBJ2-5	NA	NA	TGTGCCAGCAGCCTCATATCAGGGCTGCAAGAGACCCAGTACTTC	CASSLISGLQETQYF
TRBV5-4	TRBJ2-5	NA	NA	TGTGCCAGCAGCCTAGGAGGAGCAGAGACCCAGTACTTC	CASSLGGAETQYF
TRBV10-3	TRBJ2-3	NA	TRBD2	TGTGCCATCACCCGCGGGGGGAGCACAGATACGCAGTATTTT	CAITRGGSTDTQYF
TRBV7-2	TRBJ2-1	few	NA	TGTGCCAGCAGCTCCAACCTCGGAGGGGGCGGTGAGCAGTTCTTC	CASSSNLGGGGEQFF
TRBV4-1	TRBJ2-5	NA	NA	TGCGCCAGCAGCCAAGAGGAACCACTAGCTGGAGGGGAGACCCAGTACTTC	CASSQEEPLAGGETQYF
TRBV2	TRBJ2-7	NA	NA	TGTGCCAGCAGTGAAGCGGTAGGAGGTTACGAGCAGTACTTC	CASSEAVGGYEQYF
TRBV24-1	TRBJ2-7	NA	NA	TGTGCCACCAGTGGTGGCCACGGAGGCGAGCAGTACTTC	CATSGGHGGEQYF
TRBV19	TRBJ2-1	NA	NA	TGTGCCAGTAGCCCCTCGGCAGGGGTAAGCTCCTACAATGAGCAGTTCTTC	CASSPSAGVSSYNEQFF
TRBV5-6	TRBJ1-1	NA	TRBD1	TGTGCCAGCAGCCCCACCACCGGGACAGGGGAAGCTTTCTTT	CASSPTTGTGEAFF
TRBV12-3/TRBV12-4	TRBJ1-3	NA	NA	TGTGCCAGCAGTTTTTCGCTCGGTAACACCATATATTTT	CASSFSLGNTIYF
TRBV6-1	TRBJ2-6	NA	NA	TGTGCCAGCAGTGAAGGGTGGGGCTCGGTTGGTGGGGCCAACGTCCTGACTTTC	CASSEGWGSVGGANVLTF
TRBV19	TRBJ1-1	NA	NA	TGTGCCAGTGCGGCCGGGAACACTGAAGCTTTCTTT	CASAAGNTEAFF
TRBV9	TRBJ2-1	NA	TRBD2	TGTGCCAGCAGCGCCCCGGGACTAGCGGGGGTAGATGAGCAGTTCTTC	CASSAPGLAGVDEQFF
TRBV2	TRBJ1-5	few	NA	TGTGCCAGCAGTGAGGGGCCACTTAGCAATCAGCCCCAGCATTTT	CASSEGPLSNQPQHF
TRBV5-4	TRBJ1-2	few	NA	TGTGCCAGCAGCTTGGATATCTATGGCTACACCTTC	CASSLDIYGYTF
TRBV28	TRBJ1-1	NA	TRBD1	TGTGCCAGCAGTTCTACCGGGACAGGGGGCTCGGAAGCTTTCTTT	CASSSTGTGGSEAFF
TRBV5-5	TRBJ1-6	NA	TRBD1	TGTGCCAGCAGCCATCGACAGGGGGCTTCGGTGGGCTCACCCCTCCACTTT	CASSHRQGASVGSPLHF
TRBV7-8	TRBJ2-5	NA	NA	TGTGCCAGCAGCTTAGCCGGGGGTCTCTACCAAGAGACCCAGTACTTC	CASSLAGGLYQETQYF